This TCR beta chain was captured in a study of T cells in Graves' hyperthyroidism and ophthalmopathy (dated by TCRdb to between 2018 and 2021). About the study as a whole: Peripheral blood samples were taken at the time of initial diagnosis, prior to any treatment. To identify TCR V-J signatures that set the groups apart, the researchers used a discovery cohort of about a hundred patients, made up of some 41 with Graves' ophthalmopathy and some 56 with stable Graves' hyperthyroidism. An independent validation cohort of around 19 hyperthyroidism patients and more than 15 patients who later progressed to ophthalmopathy tested prospective prediction of ophthalmopathy. The approximately 100 discovery patients were divided at random into training and test sets in a 7:3 ratio. In addition, the study compared T-cell repertoires in thyroid tissue and in blood from roughly 6 Graves' hyperthyroidism patients. After blood sampling, hyperthyroidism patients were treated with methimazole at a starting dose of 30 mg daily, and ophthalmopathy patients were treated with high-dose intravenous methylprednisolone. TCR Vbeta CDR3 sequencing of 130 to 150 peripheral blood samples (roughly 43 ophthalmopathy, approximately 80 hyperthyroidism and around 17 progressor patients) is reported in the paper. Results and caveats for the whole study, not just this receptor: Most expanded thyroid clonotypes (frequency above 0.001) were also detected in blood, a finding suggesting that blood repertoires may reflect thyroid immune responses. No statistical method was used to fix the sample size in advance, and group allocation was not hidden from the investigators. In validation, the model predicted progression to ophthalmopathy a median of about 6.8 months before onset, with about 67% sensitivity and nearly 75% specificity. In cross-validation, a model built on a 13 V-J signature told ophthalmopathy apart from stable hyperthyroidism with approximately 90% sensitivity and approximately 81% specificity, and in testing the same model reached 80%/75%.

TCR beta CDR3 regions were amplified from RNA transcripts. A first-round RT-PCR of the TCR CDR3 used the HTBI primer set with the Qiagen OneStep RT-PCR kit. Libraries were constructed in a second round of multiplex PCR, after which size selection and purification were performed. Paired-end sequencing of the libraries was performed with 100 bp reads on an Illumina HiSeq2000. The source study handled its data this way. SOAPnuke was used to process the raw data, throwing out any read that contained adapters or uncalled bases, had a mean Phred below 15, or lacked an exact constant-primer or identifier match. High-quality paired reads were merged with COPE v1.2.5, and unique nucleotide sequences were defined as clonotypes. Clonotypes were aligned to IMGT TRBV, TRBD and TRBJ reference segments using MiTCR v1.1. The analysis was restricted to V-J combinations with a frequency above 0.0001, which together covered roughly 99% of the repertoires. A TCS score was defined as the ratio between F50 (clonal expansion) and ExV (chaos), using BLOSUM62-based TCRdist between CDR3 peptides within each V-J. Welch's t-statistics and random forest reduced just over 500 V-J features to under 15, which were used in a naive Bayes classifier (R e1071). Thyroid-blood repertoire similarity was quantified with the Morisita-Horn index. Using fastp at Q25 and MiXCR, TCRdb reprocessed the public reads and kept productive beta chains. Under each unique CDR3 protein, matching rows form one entry showing the most common genes and DNA. TCRdb, not the authors, supplied the V and J calls. The sample table lists approximately 34,000 distinct CDR3 sequences, around half of them with a count of one. Jointly, the top ten make up 25% of the sample.

Here V drops 5 bases and J drops 0 bases, and the junction holds 9 bases not matched to any gene. CDR1 MDHEN and CDR2 SYDVKM were looked up in the germline V gene. From its cysteine to its phenylalanine, the CDR3 spans 17 amino acids. Of all the DNA, just the CDR3 is kept, 51 bases in frame from base 1. Comment on this clonotype: The specificity of this receptor is unknown. Base qualities are not at hand, and no much larger clone is one base apart.

Moderately to severely active disease, a Clinical Activity Score of at least 3, a NOSPECS grade of at least 4, and a duration under 3 months were present in ophthalmopathy patients. Any patient with an uncontrolled infection, another autoimmune disease, pregnancy or lactation was excluded. Diagnoses were established on the basis of clinical symptoms, serum thyroxine and TRAb, thyroid ultrasound, and orbital computed tomography. PBMCs were separated from approximately 10 ml of fresh peripheral blood using Ficoll-Paque density gradient centrifugation. Total RNA was extracted using Trizol reagent, and RNA quality was assessed on an Agilent 2100 Bioanalyzer.

The TCR sequence derives from a woman in her forties with Graves' ophthalmopathy. Sample: blood. Rearrangement joined TRBV28 to TRBJ1-1; 10 bases in the middle match TRBD1. In nucleotides, the sequence is TGTGCCAGCAGTCCATGGGGGACAGGGGTCATGAACACTGAAGCTTTCTTT. This gives the protein CASSPWGTGVMNTEAFF.